The sequence of this T cell receptor (beta chain) was determined in a study of blood T cell repertoires in COVID-19. Only in-frame clones appear in the TCRdb table, and some are missing; sequencing was by immunoSEQ multiplex PCR. The data contain over 75,000 clones, 70% to 85% of them singletons. Germline V gives CDR1 SGDLS, CDR2 YYNGEE. CDR3 length: 15 residues. V gave up 0 bases and J gave up 6 bases, with 15 bases separating them. Specimen: peripheral blood. The chain employs TRBV9 and TRBJ1-1; D possibly corresponds to TRBD1 (5 bases). This sequence originates from a woman between 45 and 65 years old with acute or convalescent COVID-19. The CDR3 spells CASSVGGEVFSEAFF. The CDR3 DNA reads as TGTGCCAGCAGCGTAGGAGGGGAGGTGTTTTCTGAAGCTTTCTTT.